A selection of T cell receptor beta chains follows, all from one sample in a study of response to subunit inactivated influenza vaccine. TCRdb itself ran the RT-PCR reads through MiXCR, one entry per CDR3 protein. The data show hundreds of thousands of distinct CDR3 sequences, just over 20% seen once. The source material was PBMCs from blood, sampled about 20 months after vaccination. All receptors come from a man aged 50 to 69 who received an inactivated influenza vaccine. The CDR3 runs from the conserved cysteine through the conserved F or W. The D gene is left open where the match is weak. Expanded clones get a size class; other rows say once, few or many, or leave the size out.

v_gene	j_gene	abundance	d_gene	CDR3nt	CDR3aa
TRBV5-6	TRBJ2-7	.	.	TGTGCCAGCAGAACCGGGCCCGGATCCTACGAGCAGTACTTC	CASRTGPGSYEQYF
TRBV29-1	TRBJ1-1	many	.	TGCAGCGTTGAACGACAGATGAACACTGAAGCTTTCTTT	CSVERQMNTEAFF
TRBV11-2	TRBJ2-2	once	.	TGTGCCAGCAGCTTAAGCTATTGGGCAGGGCAGACCGGGGAGCTGTTTTTT	CASSLSYWAGQTGELFF
TRBV28	TRBJ1-1	few	.	TGTGCCAGCAGCGTGGGGGGCAGTGAAGCTTTCTTT	CASSVGGSEAFF
TRBV19	TRBJ1-1	.	TRBD1	TGTGCCAGTAGTGGCCGGGACAGGGTGAACACTGAAGCTTTCTTT	CASSGRDRVNTEAFF
TRBV20-1	TRBJ1-5	many	TRBD1	TGCAGTGCTAGAGTTGGGGACAGGCCCAATCAGCCCCAGCATTTT	CSARVGDRPNQPQHF
TRBV7-2	TRBJ2-5	many	TRBD2	TGTGCCAGCAGCTTAGCCCCCTATGGACTAGCGGGAATGGAGACCCAGTACTTC	CASSLAPYGLAGMETQYF
TRBV12-3/TRBV12-4	TRBJ2-2	.	.	TGTGCCAGCAGTTTTATTGCCATGCTTAGCGCACCGAACACCGGGGAGCTGTTTTTT	CASSFIAMLSAPNTGELFF
TRBV20-1	TRBJ2-7	.	.	TGCAGTGTACTTGAACTGGGGAAATACGAGCAGTACTTC	CSVLELGKYEQYF
TRBV7-3	TRBJ2-3	.	.	TGTGCCAGCAGCTTAAGAGGGTTGGATACGCAGTATTTT	CASSLRGLDTQYF
TRBV20-1	TRBJ2-1	few	TRBD1	TGCAGTGCTCACTACAGGGGGCACGACAATGAGCAGTTCTTC	CSAHYRGHDNEQFF
TRBV6-5	TRBJ2-3	few	.	TGTGCCAGCAGTACCAAAAAGGAGCAGTATTTT	CASSTKKEQYF
TRBV5-1	TRBJ2-5	.	TRBD1	TGCGCCAGCAGCAAGGGACAGGGCGTACAAGAGACCCAGTACTTC	CASSKGQGVQETQYF
TRBV29-1	TRBJ2-2	few	TRBD1	TGCAGCGTTGGGACAGGGGGTTCCGGGGAGCTGTTTTTT	CSVGTGGSGELFF
TRBV4-1	TRBJ1-4	.	.	TGCGCCAGCAGCCAAATTTCACGCGGTGAAAAACTGTTTTTT	CASSQISRGEKLFF
TRBV5-1	TRBJ1-5	many	.	TGCGCCAGCAGCTTGATGGGATATAGCAATCAGCCCCAGCATTTT	CASSLMGYSNQPQHF
TRBV4-2	TRBJ2-7	.	.	TGTGCCAGCAGCCAAGAGACGGCGACCTACGAGCAGTACTTC	CASSQETATYEQYF
TRBV20-1	TRBJ2-1	.	TRBD2	TGCAGTGCTACTACTAGCGCGACGTACAATGAGCAGTTCTTC	CSATTSATYNEQFF
TRBV5-1	TRBJ2-2	.	.	TGCGCCAGCAGACCTTGGACAATGGTAAAAGGCGGGGAGCTGTTTTTT	CASRPWTMVKGGELFF